This TCR beta chain was sequenced in a study of CD8 T cells in Susac syndrome. FACS enriched CD8+ TEMRA cells, while bulk CD8+ and CD4+ were negatively isolated. CDR1 SQVTM and CDR2 ANQGSEA come from the germline V gene. Between the trimmed V and J ends, which lost 5 bases and 4 bases, there was a span of 11 bases. The CDR3 runs to 12 residues. Reverse transcription of 0.5 to 1 ug RNA was performed with random hexamers. TCR beta CDR3 was amplified by immunoSEQ multiplex PCR. This amplification extended across 54 Vbeta and 13 Jbeta segments. Using its own MiXCR run on the immunoSEQ multiplex PCR reads, TCRdb lists one record per CDR3 protein. The sample holds about 120,000 distinct CDR3 sequences, around 94% seen once.

V gene TRBV29-1 combines with J gene TRBJ2-5; the D is unclear. The clonotype was recovered from a human donor with Susac syndrome. Sequencing was done on a sample of CD8+ T cells from PBMCs. CDR3 amino acids: CSVTGALETQYF. CDR3 nucleotides: TGCAGCGTTACGGGCGCCTTAGAGACCCAGTACTTC.